One sample yielded the 32 T cell receptor beta chains listed below, sequenced in a study of blood T cells in healthy people across ages. Sample-barcoded 5' priming and a J-beta primer mix drove a second PCR of 7 to 11 cycles. TCRdb processed the 5' RACE reads anew with MiXCR; each CDR3 protein has one entry. This table holds about 650,000 distinct CDR3 sequences, 32% found once. The sample comprised blood. The source is a woman of 80 years or more in good health.

Of note for this clonotype: The conserved closing phenylalanine or tryptophan is absent in this CDR3, likely reflecting a read error. This chain links TRBV5-6 with TRBJ2-5, with D perhaps given as TRBD1 or TRBD2 (5 bases each). Near its end, the DNA agrees better with TRBJ2-7, so the J call may be wrong. CDR3 length: 14 amino acids. Per the germline V gene, CDR1 is SGHDT and CDR2 is YYEEEE. The CDR3 nucleotides read TGTGCCAGCAGCTTGGCCGGGACGACCTACGAGCAGTACTGC. Translation gives CASSLAGTTYEQYC.

This clonotype showed up just once. This chain connects TRBV7-6 to TRBJ1-2; tentative D call: TRBD1 (5 bases). V lost 10 bases and J lost 5, with 20 bases in between. From germline, CDR1 is SGHVS and CDR2 FNYEAQ. CDR3 length: 14 residues. The CDR3 loop is CANLEGPIKYGYTF. Written as DNA, the CDR3 is TGTGCCAACCTGGAGGGGCCGATTAAGTATGGCTACACCTTC.

This clonotype has just a few counts. The gene calls are TRBV12-3 or TRBV12-4 and TRBJ1-2; a possible D gene is TRBD1 (5 bases). This CDR3 has 15 amino acids. Between the trimmed V and J ends, which lost 5 bases and 6 bases, there was a span of 19 bases. In DNA, the CDR3 is TGTGCCAGCAGTCCACCCGGGCTTAGCAGGGATGGCTACACCTTC. It encodes CASSPPGLSRDGYTF.

This clonotype has at least ten counts. The chain combines TRBV6-2 or TRBV6-3 with TRBJ1-2, with D perhaps matching TRBD1 (5 bases). V was clipped by 8 bases and J by 3 bases, with 13 bases between them. The germline gives CDR1 MNHEY, CDR2 SVGEGT. The CDR3 extends over 13 amino acids. The CDR3 loop is CASRRDGDYGYTF. The CDR3 nucleotides read TGTGCCAGCCGTAGGGACGGCGACTATGGCTACACCTTC.

This clonotype was seen ten or more times. The rearrangement links TRBV28 to TRBJ2-7, with a possible D match to TRBD2 (5 bases). There are 14 residues in the CDR3. Trimming pared 8 bases from V and 4 bases from J, leaving 18 bases between. Germline CDR1 and CDR2: MDHEN and SYDVKM. DNA of the CDR3: TGTGCCAGCTTGTCGGCCGCGGAGGAGTACGAGCAGTACTTC. This sequence encodes CASLSAAEEYEQYF.

This clonotype was seen more than once but under ten times. V is TRBV27 and J is TRBJ2-2; no clear D. CDR1 and CDR2 (germline): MNHEY, SMNVEV (reference sequence). The V end was cut by 0 bases, the J end by 0 bases, with 5 bases between. The CDR3 is made up of 15 amino acids. The CDR3 DNA reads TGTGCCAGCAGTTTATCAGGGCCGAACACCGGGGAGCTGTTTTTT. It specifies CASSLSGPNTGELFF.

This clonotype was counted ten times or more. The chain couples TRBV4-3 to TRBJ2-7, with 8 bases matching TRBD2. The CDR3 is 16 residues long. CDR1 and CDR2 from the germline V gene are LGHNA and YSLEER. The V gene end was trimmed by 0 bases and the J gene end by 2 bases; junction bases not matched to a gene: 6. CDR3 sequence reads: CASSQDRWREAYEQYF. Written as DNA, the CDR3 is TGCGCCAGCAGCCAAGATCGGTGGCGGGAGGCCTACGAGCAGTACTTC.

This clonotype was detected many times. The chain joins TRBV7-6 to TRBJ2-1; TRBD2 aligns across 13 bases. Germline values: CDR1 SGHVS, CDR2 FNYEAQ. Unmatched junction bases numbered 8, after V lost 6 bases and J lost 9 bases. CDR3 length: 15 residues. CDR3 coding DNA: TGTGCCAGCAGTCTACTAGCGGGGGGGCTAATTGAGCAGTTCTTC. Translated: CASSLLAGGLIEQFF.

This clonotype was recorded at least ten times. The V gene is TRBV2, the J gene TRBJ2-5, with 7 bases lining up with TRBD2. CDR1 and CDR2 from the germline V gene are SNHLY and FYNNEI. Trimming at V came to 3 bases and at J to 1 base, leaving 2 bases not matched to a gene. The CDR3 runs 14 residues. The CDR3 here is CASSEASGQETQYF. The CDR3 DNA reads TGTGCCAGCAGTGAGGCTAGCGGCCAAGAGACCCAGTACTTC.

This clonotype showed up just a few times. The chain employs TRBV5-1 and TRBJ1-6, with TRBD1 identical over 8 bases. Losses at the gene ends were 3 bases for V and 6 bases for J; bases not matched to a gene: 2. This CDR3 spans 14 amino acids. CDR1 and CDR2 (germline): SGHRS, YFSETQ. The CDR3 region has the DNA TGCGCCAGCAGCTCGGGACAGGCTAATTCACCCCTCCACTTT. Protein product: CASSSGQANSPLHF. The full variable domain, rest sourced from reference TRBV5-1 and TRBJ1-6, is KAGVTQTPRYLIKTRGQQVTLSCSPISGHRSVSWYQQTPGQGLQFLFEYFSETQRNKGNFPGRFSGRQFSNSRSEMNVSTLELGDSALYLCASSSGQANSPLHFGNGTRLTVT.

The chain is built from TRBV28 and TRBJ2-3; D is unclear. The CDR3 consists of 17 residues. With 1 base removed from V and 2 bases from J, the gap between germline ends came to 16 bases. Germline values: CDR1 MDHEN, CDR2 SYDVKM. CDR3 in DNA: TGTGCCAGCAGTTTATCTATGCCAGTTCGACTCACAGATACGCAGTATTTT. The encoded protein is CASSLSMPVRLTDTQYF.

Notes on this clonotype: This may be a read error, as it is one base from a much larger clone. CDR3 DNA: TGCAGCGTTGGTAAGAAACAAGAGACCCAGTTCTTC. Amino acids: CSVGKKQETQFF. The V gene is TRBV29-1, the J gene TRBJ2-5; D remains ambiguous. The end of the DNA fits TRBJ2-1 better, so the J call may be wrong. Germline V gene sequence: CDR1 SQVTM, CDR2 ANQGSEA. The CDR3 runs to 12 residues.

In this sample, this clonotype turned up a few times. Possible read error: a much larger clone is one base away. The rearrangement joins TRBV18 to TRBJ2-4; 9 bases map to TRBD2. The CDR3 loop spans 16 amino acids. Germline CDR1 reads KGHSH; CDR2 reads LQKENI. DNA of the CDR3: TGTGCCGGCTCACCTTTAGAAGCGGGGGGCAAAAACATTCAGTACTTC. Protein sequence: CAGSPLEAGGKNIQYF.

Concerning this clonotype: Possible read error: a much larger clone is one base away. This chain uses TRBV3-1 with TRBJ2-4, with no clear D. The J call may be faulty, since TRBJ2-5 better matches the DNA end. Germline V gives CDR1 LGHDT, CDR2 YNNKEL (reference sequence). The CDR3 covers 14 residues. The CDR3 is CASNTRARLETQYF. The CDR3 coding sequence is TGTGCCAGCAACACCAGAGCGCGGCTGGAGACCCAGTACTTC.

This clonotype was picked up a small number of times. A read error may explain this, as a much larger clone is one base away. The V call is TRBV10-3, the J call TRBJ1-2; no definite D call. The V gene's germline CDR1 is ENHRY and CDR2 SYGVKD. The CDR3 runs 14 residues. Trimming shortened V by 10 bases and J by 6 bases, and 21 bases separated the two germline ends. CDR3 loop: CATLKRLLRDGYTF. In DNA, the CDR3 is TGTGCCACCTTAAAAAGGCTTTTAAGGGATGGCTACACCTTC.

This clonotype was counted many times. V and J are TRBV12-3 or TRBV12-4 and TRBJ2-5; 11 bases agree with TRBD2. Trimming at V came to 6 bases and at J to 4 bases, leaving 1 base not matched to a gene. The length of the CDR3 is 13 residues. The CDR3 here is CASRTSGVETQYF. CDR3 in DNA: TGTGCCAGCAGGACTAGCGGGGTAGAGACCCAGTACTTC.

The V gene is TRBV7-2, the J gene TRBJ2-3; D is unresolved. V was pared by 1 base and J by 3 bases, with 14 bases between. The CDR3 loop spans 16 amino acids. CDR1 is SGHTA and CDR2 is FQGNSA in the germline V gene. The CDR3 here is CASSLVGGIVTDTQYF. CDR3 DNA: TGTGCCAGCAGCTTAGTGGGCGGAATTGTTACAGATACGCAGTATTTT.

Details on this clonotype: This may be a read error, as it is one base from a much larger clone. V and J are TRBV10-3 and TRBJ2-3; 8 positions agree with TRBD2. CDR1 and CDR2 from the germline V gene are ENHRY and SYGVKD. The CDR3 length is 16 residues. The CDR3 nucleotides read TGTGTCATCGCAACGGGGGGGATCGGAGGGCCAGATACGCAGTATTTT. Residues: CVIATGGIGGPDTQYF.

The rearrangement uses TRBV7-9 and TRBJ1-2; maybe TRBD1 (5 bases). Trimming took 5 bases from V and 0 from J, leaving 13 bases between them. Germline V gene sequence: CDR1 SEHNR, CDR2 FQNEAQ (reference sequence). The CDR3 sequence is 15 residues long. The DNA for the CDR3 is TGTGCCAGCAGCCGCGCGGGGGGATCTAACTATGGCTACACCTTC. This sequence encodes CASSRAGGSNYGYTF.

The V and J genes are TRBV11-2 and TRBJ2-3; tentatively, D is TRBD1 (6 bases). The V gene lost 0 bases and the J gene lost 6 bases, with 19 bases spanning the gap. From germline, CDR1 is SGHAT and CDR2 FQNNGV. There are 17 residues in the CDR3. CDR3 coding DNA: TGTGCCAGCAGCTTAGATTTCGACAGGCCCTTCTTGGATACGCAGTATTTT. This sequence encodes CASSLDFDRPFLDTQYF.

In its sample, this clonotype was seen once. This CDR3 is CASSPSGGLSTEAFF. As DNA, the CDR3 is TGTGCCAGCAGCCCAAGCGGGGGGCTTAGCACTGAAGCTTTCTTT. The chain is built from TRBV7-3 and TRBJ1-1; tentative D call: TRBD1 (6 bases). Germline values: CDR1 SGHTA, CDR2 FQGTGA. The CDR3 is made up of 15 amino acids. V lost 5 bases to trimming and J lost 4 bases, with 17 bases between them.

The table lists this clonotype with many counts. V gene TRBV7-2 combines with J gene TRBJ1-2, with a tentative D call TRBD1 (6 bases). Per the germline V gene, CDR1 is SGHTA and CDR2 is FQGNSA. There are 16 residues in the CDR3. The germline V and J ends were trimmed by 2 bases and 4 bases, with 17 bases remaining between them. The CDR3 DNA is TGTGCCAGCAGCTTATTTTCGGGGGGGCGAACCTATGGCTACACCTTC. Translating gives CASSLFSGGRTYGYTF.

This clonotype showed up many times. The chain joins TRBV27 to TRBJ2-5; 7 bases match TRBD2. Per germline, CDR1 MNHEY and CDR2 SMNVEV (reference sequence). V was pared by 4 bases and J by 5 bases, with 10 bases of the junction left unmatched. This CDR3 has 15 amino acids. The CDR3 sequence is CASSYGGSSGETQYF. CDR3 coding DNA: TGTGCCAGCAGTTACGGGGGGAGTTCAGGGGAGACCCAGTACTTC.

This clonotype was counted ten times or more. J is TRBJ2-3 and V is TRBV7-2; D is unresolved. Germline lookup yields CDR1 SGHTA and CDR2 FQGNSA. Trimming cost V 1 base and J 1 base, with 6 bases left between them. The CDR3 is 14 residues long. CDR3 in amino acids: CASSLGVGTDTQYF. Here the CDR3 DNA reads TGTGCCAGCAGCTTAGGGGTTGGCACAGATACGCAGTATTTT. The variable domain in full, with the rest retrieved from reference TRBV7-2 and TRBJ2-3, is GAGVSQSPSNKVTEKGKDVELRCDPISGHTALYWYRQSLGQGLEFLIYFQGNSAPDKSGLPSDRFSAERTGGSVSTLTIQRTQQEDSAVYLCASSLGVGTDTQYFGPGTRLTVL.

With respect to this clonotype: The CDR3 ends on some other residue instead of the conserved phenylalanine or tryptophan, so this is likely a read error. The chain recombines TRBV5-1 with TRBJ2-5; D unresolved. Germline V gene data show CDR1 as SGHRS and CDR2 as YFSETQ. CDR3 length: 13 amino acids. CDR3 protein: CTSSLLREETQYC. The DNA of the CDR3 is TGCACCAGCAGCTTGTTAAGGGAAGAGACCCAGTACTGC.

This clonotype was observed at least ten times. This chain connects TRBV24-1 to TRBJ2-7; 9 nucleotides match TRBD1. CDR1 is KGHDR, CDR2 SFDVKD, per germline. The CDR3 runs to 14 residues. V trimming: 5 bases; J trimming: 3 bases; junction bases outside the gene matches: 4. The CDR3 DNA is TGTGCCACCAGTGTGGGACAGGGTTTCTACGAGCAGTACTTC. Encoded protein: CATSVGQGFYEQYF.

The chain uses TRBV7-9 and TRBJ2-4, with 10 bases aligning to TRBD1. Matching the DNA end better, TRBJ2-7 makes the J call doubtful. The CDR3 contains 15 residues. Germline values: CDR1 SEHNR, CDR2 FQNEAQ (reference sequence). The CDR3 nucleotides read TGTGCCAGCAGCTCAACCGGGACAGGGGCTCCCGAGCAGTACTTC. Translated: CASSSTGTGAPEQYF.

The chain is built from TRBV7-9 and TRBJ2-5, with 7 bases that match TRBD2. With the DNA end fitting TRBJ2-7 better, the J assignment may be wrong. The CDR3 has 16 residues. The germline V gene has CDR1 SEHNR and CDR2 FQNEAQ (reference sequence). Written as DNA, the CDR3 is TGTGCCAGCAGATTGAAAGACGGGGGGACGTATGACGAGCAGTACTTC. It specifies CASRLKDGGTYDEQYF.

This clonotype appeared many times. This rearrangement joins TRBV24-1 to TRBJ2-1; TRBD2 agrees at 7 bases. The CDR3 spans 16 residues. V trimming: 3 bases; J trimming: 5 bases; junction bases outside the gene matches: 9. Germline V lookup: CDR1 KGHDR, CDR2 SFDVKD. The CDR3 loop is CATSDPIRLADNEQFF. The CDR3, as DNA: TGTGCCACCAGTGATCCGATTCGACTAGCAGACAATGAGCAGTTCTTC.

The rearrangement links TRBV29-1 to TRBJ2-5; D not resolved. The V end was cut by 2 bases, the J end by 5 bases, with 9 bases between. This CDR3 spans 12 amino acids. CDR1 and CDR2 (germline): SQVTM, ANQGSEA. CDR3 sequence reads: CSVELARETQYF. The CDR3 bases are TGCAGCGTTGAATTAGCCCGGGAGACCCAGTACTTC.

This clonotype was counted ten times or more. V usage is TRBV7-3 and J usage is TRBJ1-1; the match to TRBD1 covers 11 bases. The CDR3 is 15 amino acids. With 5 bases clipped from V and 5 bases from J, the junction kept 7 bases outside the gene matches. The germline gives CDR1 SGHTA, CDR2 FQGTGA. The DNA for the CDR3 is TGTGCCAGCAGCCCAAGGACAGGGGGCCGAACTGAAGCTTTCTTT. The encoded protein is CASSPRTGGRTEAFF. The variable domain in full, with the rest retrieved from reference TRBV7-3 and TRBJ1-1, is GAGVSQTPSNKVTEKGKYVELRCDPISGHTALYWYRQSLGQGPEFLIYFQGTGAADDSGLPNDRFFAVRPEGSVSTLKIQRTERGDSAVYLCASSPRTGGRTEAFFGQGTRLTVV.

This clonotype occurred a few times. Sequence at one end of the junction differs from germline and may be a read error. The rearrangement uses TRBV4-3 and TRBJ1-1; D may be TRBD1 (6 bases). The CDR3 runs 13 residues. Germline-derived CDR1 and CDR2 are LGHNA and YSLEER. CDR3 region: CASSQEGGTEAFF. CDR3 nucleotides: TGTGCCAGCAGCCAAGAAGGGGGAACTGAAGCTTTCTTT.